Listed here is a single TCR beta chain. What it binds is not known. The study extracted blood RNA from unsorted whole blood and also extracted germline DNA. The CDR3 runs to 13 residues. Germline-derived CDR1 and CDR2 are MNHNS and SASEGT. The ends were cut back, 4 bases at V and 4 bases at J, with 10 bases in the middle. The source of the sample is a study of tumor-infiltrating lymphocytes in primary liver carcinoma. Across the whole study: All patients had surgically resected primary liver carcinoma. The patient population consisted of men and women between 30 and 69 years of age.

Broader study findings: The study used bulk unsorted samples and so did not compare CD4+ and CD8+ repertoires.

Starting material of 450 to 550 ng total RNA yielded TCR beta cDNA via a constant-region primer. Investigators got TCR beta libraries out of three nested multiplex PCR rounds, done with slightly modified ARM-PCR. TRBV1-TRBV30 forward primers paired with a C-beta reverse primer drove the first two PCR rounds, about 9 cycles each. Each CDR3 protein is one row after TCRdb ran MiXCR on the multiplex PCR reads. Among under 200,000 distinct CDR3 sequences, 65% were seen once, and the ten largest hold around 7.1%. The sequence came from a woman aged 55-69 years with primary liver carcinoma and hepatitis B virus infection. Material: peripheral blood. This sequence joins TRBV6-1 and TRBJ1-1; D gene unclear. The CDR3 DNA follows: TGTGCCAGCAGTGCACAGTTGAGCACTGAAGCTTTCTTT. This gives the protein CASSAQLSTEAFF.